This TCR beta chain comes out of a study of T cells after yellow fever vaccination. Study information: Each low-cell-number fraction was prepared by means of SMART-Seq v4 Ultra Low Input. Study-wide results and caveats: The CD4 compartment and the CD8 compartment contained a small share of clonotypes in common. Weaker overall was a secondary response that nonetheless peaked faster, on day 5 versus 15. Post-booster reappearance was seen for most primary-vaccination clones (96% CD4, roughly 88% CD8).

V lost 2 bases and J lost 2, with 19 bases in between. CDR3 length equals 18 residues. CDR1 is KGHSH, CDR2 LQKENI, per germline. Using its own MiXCR run on the 5' RACE reads, TCRdb lists one record per CDR3 protein. Here the sample spans a few hundred thousand distinct CDR3 sequences, about 5.2% being singletons. Comment on this clonotype: Its antigen is unidentified.

The specimen was CD4+ T cells sorted from PBMCs, collected on the day of the yellow fever booster vaccination. The rearrangement joins TRBV18 to TRBJ1-3; unclear D gene. This receptor was obtained from a man younger than 35 who received the YFV17D yellow fever vaccine. The CDR3 DNA is TGTGCCAGCTCACCAGTATCGGCAGAGGGTAGTGCTGGAAACACCATATATTTT. This codes for CASSPVSAEGSAGNTIYF.